This entry features one T cell receptor beta chain sequence. Its specificity is unknown. This sample stems from a study of T cell responses to AZD1222 COVID-19 vaccine. General study results and limits: Repertoire sampling was restricted to post-peak T cell response timepoints. Reports say nearly half of spike-specific TCRs go after unmutated variant regions. Just 5 to 7 AZD1222 recipients were seropositive at baseline.

The assay was immunoSEQ multiplex PCR, and TCRdb's table has in-frame clones only and misses some. The table has approximately 88,000 clones, roughly nine tenths seen once. V lost 1 base and J lost 1, with 7 bases in between. There are 15 residues in the CDR3. Germline V gene sequence: CDR1 SGHAT, CDR2 FQNNGV. The sequenced sample was peripheral blood, obtained 28 days after the second AZD1222 dose. This clonotype was obtained from an adult who received the AZD1222 COVID-19 vaccine. The chain recombines TRBV11-2 with TRBJ1-4; D not resolved. In DNA, the CDR3 is TGTGCCAGCAGCTTAGTCTCGGGAACTAATGAAAAACTGTTTTTT. Protein product: CASSLVSGTNEKLFF.